Below are 14 T cell receptor beta chains sequenced from a single sample in a study of cytomegalovirus exposure and HLA in healthy donors. The PCR made use of 60 Vbeta and 13 Jbeta primers. This table comes from immunoSEQ multiplex PCR, and its TCRdb copy is limited to in-frame clones, with some not included. The table includes roughly 150,000 clones, 60% to 80% detected once. The sample was PBMCs. The receptors originated from a man between 25 and 39 years old in good health and CMV-seronegative.

The chain joins TRBV7-9 to TRBJ1-5; D may be TRBD1 (5 bases). Trimming left V 5 bases short and J 3 bases short, with 11 bases between. Germline-derived CDR1 and CDR2 are SEHNR and FQNEAQ (reference sequence). The CDR3 has 14 residues. The CDR3 DNA follows: TGTGCCAGCAGCACAGGACAAAACAATCAGCCCCAGCATTTT. The encoded protein is CASSTGQNNQPQHF.

The rearrangement joins TRBV6-1 to TRBJ1-1; 10 nucleotides agree with TRBD1. With V trimmed by 4 bases and J by 0 bases, 5 bases remained unmatched. The CDR3 loop spans 16 amino acids. Germline-derived CDR1 and CDR2 are MNHNS and SASEGT. This CDR3 is CASSVGTGVVNTEAFF. In DNA form, the CDR3 reads TGTGCCAGCAGTGTAGGGACAGGGGTTGTGAACACTGAAGCTTTCTTT.

The chain is built from TRBV7-9 and TRBJ2-7; the match to TRBD1 covers 9 bases. With 5 bases clipped from V and 7 bases from J, the junction kept 12 bases outside the gene matches. Germline V gene data show CDR1 as SEHNR and CDR2 as FQNEAQ (reference sequence). The CDR3 consists of 15 residues. The CDR3 loop reads CASSRRGTGMGEQYF. The DNA for the CDR3 is TGTGCCAGCAGCCGGCGTGGGACAGGGATGGGGGAGCAGTACTTC.

This chain uses TRBV7-2 with TRBJ2-7, with 7 bases lining up with TRBD1. The CDR3 totals 14 residues. J gave up 6 bases and V 1 base, and 6 bases lay outside the gene matches. Germline V gives CDR1 SGHTA, CDR2 FQGNSA. The CDR3 here is CASSLVVTGPEQYF. The CDR3 DNA reads as TGTGCCAGCAGCTTAGTGGTGACAGGGCCCGAGCAGTACTTC.

With respect to this clone: An end of the junction differs from the germline gene, which may be a read error. CDR3 loop: CASSLHGGYEQYF. The CDR3, as DNA: TGTGCTAGCAGCTTGCACGGGGGCTACGAGCAGTACTTC. V is TRBV7-7 and J is TRBJ2-7; TRBD2 is a possible D gene (6 bases). CDR1 is SSHAT, CDR2 FNYEAQ, per germline (reference sequence). This CDR3 is built from 13 residues.

The genes are TRBV27 and TRBJ1-1; D might be TRBD1 (5 bases). Germline CDR1 is MNHEY and CDR2 is SMNVEV (reference sequence). The ends were cut back, 6 bases at V and 3 bases at J, with 14 bases in the middle. CDR3 length: 14 residues. CDR3 nucleotide sequence: TGTGCCAGCAGACCAACCCCGGGGGACACTGAAGCTTTCTTT. Translation: CASRPTPGDTEAFF.

The chain couples TRBV6-1 to TRBJ2-2; TRBD1 aligns across 9 bases. The CDR3 is 14 residues long. Germline CDR1 is MNHNS and CDR2 is SASEGT. J lost 6 bases, V lost 6 bases, and 5 bases had no gene match. The CDR3 DNA sequence: TGTGCCAGCAGAACAGGGGGCCTGTCCGGGGAGCTGTTTTTT. Translated, it gives CASRTGGLSGELFF.

The rearrangement uses TRBV10-3 and TRBJ2-1; 8 nucleotides align to TRBD2. The length of the CDR3 is 14 residues. Trimming cost V 5 bases and J 9 bases; bases outside gene matches: 9. CDR1 is ENHRY, CDR2 SYGVKD, per germline. The CDR3 DNA reads TGTGCCATCAGTTATACAGCGGGAGAGGGTGAGCAGTTCTTC. Its protein product is CAISYTAGEGEQFF.

V gene TRBV9 combines with J gene TRBJ2-1, with unresolved D. CDR3 length equals 15 residues. Trimming pared 0 bases from V and 0 bases from J, leaving 7 bases between. The germline V gene encodes CDR1 SGDLS and CDR2 YYNGEE. The CDR3 sequence is CASSVDPSSYNEQFF. CDR3 nucleotides: TGTGCCAGCAGCGTAGACCCGAGCTCCTACAATGAGCAGTTCTTC.

CDR3 in amino acids: CASSPSWNWVRGNTEAFF. For the CDR3, the DNA is TGTGCCAGCAGTCCCAGTTGGAACTGGGTCAGGGGGAACACTGAAGCTTTCTTT. The V call is TRBV28, the J call TRBJ1-1; a weak D match, TRBD1 (6 bases). Germline V gene lookup returns CDR1 MDHEN and CDR2 SYDVKM. The CDR3 consists of 18 residues. Trimming pared 5 bases from V and 1 base from J, leaving 23 bases between.

The rearrangement joins TRBV13 to TRBJ2-2; maybe TRBD1 (6 bases). V was trimmed by 2 bases and J by 2 bases, leaving 12 bases between them. This CDR3 region has 16 residues. Per germline, CDR1 PRHDT and CDR2 FYEKMQ (reference sequence). The chain's CDR3 is CASSLWKTGNTGELFF. DNA of the CDR3: TGTGCCAGCAGCTTATGGAAGACAGGCAACACCGGGGAGCTGTTTTTT.

The chain uses TRBV27 and TRBJ1-2; D might be TRBD1 (5 bases). V lost 2 bases, J lost 2 bases, and 6 bases lay in between. The CDR3 is 13 residues long. Germline assignment: CDR1 MNHEY and CDR2 SMNVEV (reference sequence). For the CDR3, the DNA is TGTGCCAGCAGTTTACAGGGCAACTATGGCTACACCTTC. Translated, it gives CASSLQGNYGYTF.

The genes are TRBV28 and TRBJ2-7; 10 bases map to TRBD1. This CDR3 spans 15 amino acids. CDR1 MDHEN and CDR2 SYDVKM come from the germline V gene. With 6 bases clipped from V and 2 bases from J, the junction kept 7 bases outside the gene matches. CDR3 sequence reads: CASSRDRGQPYEQYF. In DNA, the CDR3 is TGTGCCAGCAGCAGGGACAGGGGTCAACCCTACGAGCAGTACTTC.

The chain links TRBV7-3 to TRBJ2-7, with 8 bases matching TRBD1. The germline gives CDR1 SGHTA, CDR2 FQGTGA. V lost 2 bases, J lost 5 bases, and 5 bases stayed unmatched. CDR3 length equals 14 residues. The CDR3 reads CASSLVAGGDEQYF. CDR3 nucleotide sequence: TGTGCCAGCAGCTTAGTCGCAGGGGGCGACGAGCAGTACTTC.